This is a list of T cell receptor beta chains from one sample in a study of blood T cell repertoires in COVID-19. Sequencing was performed with immunoSEQ multiplex PCR; in TCRdb, only in-frame clones are kept and a portion is missing. The sample lists some 96,000 clones, approximately 80% occurring once. The sample was peripheral blood. All receptors derive from a woman aged 70-85 years with acute or convalescent COVID-19. CDR3s include the opening cysteine and the closing phenylalanine or tryptophan. D genes are given only for firm matches. Rows give clone size only sometimes, using once, few, many, or a class for an expanded clone.

>TRBJ1-2|TRBD1|few|TRBV15
CATSTSDRNYGYTF
TGTGCCACCAGCACCTCGGACAGGAACTATGGCTACACCTTC
>TRBJ1-6|TRBD1|NA|TRBV25-1
CASTRDSGSPLHF
TGTGCCAGCACTCGGGACAGCGGTTCACCCCTCCACTTT
>TRBJ2-7|NA|NA|TRBV5-1
CASSLEYSGQPQYF
TGCGCCAGCAGCTTGGAGTACTCGGGACAACCGCAGTACTTC
>TRBJ1-1|NA|NA|TRBV12-3/TRBV12-4
CASSPRANIQAFF
TGTGCCAGCAGCCCCAGGGCCAACATCCAAGCTTTCTTT
>TRBJ2-5|TRBD2|NA|TRBV9
CASSPFPIAGQETQYF
TGTGCCAGCAGCCCCTTCCCGATAGCGGGACAAGAGACCCAGTACTTC
>TRBJ2-1|TRBD1|NA|TRBV3-1/TRBV3-2
CASSQSIPGQGARYNEQFF
TGTGCCAGCAGCCAATCCATTCCGGGACAGGGGGCTAGGTACAATGAGCAGTTCTTC
>TRBJ2-3|NA|few|TRBV2
CASATDRDTQYF
TGTGCCAGTGCCACAGATAGAGATACGCAGTATTTT
>TRBJ2-1|TRBD2|NA|TRBV19
CASSIPGTSFHEQFF
TGTGCCAGTAGTATCCCCGGGACTAGTTTCCATGAGCAGTTCTTC
>TRBJ2-2|TRBD1|NA|TRBV27
CATRFDRGWTGELFF
TGTGCCACCCGTTTTGACAGGGGATGGACCGGGGAGCTGTTTTTT
>TRBJ1-5|TRBD1|NA|TRBV11-2
CASSLFPGQGGNQPQHF
TGTGCCAGCAGCTTATTTCCGGGACAGGGAGGAAATCAGCCCCAGCATTTT
>TRBJ1-2|TRBD1|NA|TRBV19
CASSMGQGRTVNYGYTF
TGTGCCAGTAGTATGGGACAGGGGAGGACTGTAAACTATGGCTACACCTTC
>TRBJ1-5|NA|NA|TRBV6-1
CASSEKRTVANQPQHF
TGTGCCAGCAGTGAAAAGAGGACAGTCGCCAATCAGCCCCAGCATTTT